What follows are 21 T cell receptor beta chains derived from one specimen sequenced in a study of blood T cell repertoires in COVID-19. Data came from immunoSEQ multiplex PCR; TCRdb stores just in-frame clones and leaves some out. This sample yields 60,000 to 75,000 clones, of which around 90% are seen a single time; around 3.7% belongs to the top ten. The source material was peripheral blood. These receptors were collected from a woman in her forties or fifties with COVID-19, enrolled during active disease.

This chain links TRBV7-9 with TRBJ2-7; TRBD1 matches 8 bases. Germline CDR1 SEHNR, CDR2 FQNEAQ (reference sequence). Trimming took 1 base from V and 6 from J; bases not matched to a gene: 5. CDR3 length: 14 residues. CDR3 amino acids: CASSLEATGAEQYF. CDR3 nucleotides: TGTGCCAGCAGCTTAGAGGCGACAGGGGCCGAGCAGTACTTC. The full variable domain, rest sourced from reference TRBV7-9 and TRBJ2-7, is DTGVSQNPRHKITKRGQNVTFRCDPISEHNRLYWYRQTLGQGPEFLTYFQNEAQLEKSRLLSDRFSAERPKGSFSTLEIQRTEQGDSAMYLCASSLEATGAEQYFGPGTRLTVT.

The gene calls are TRBV27 and TRBJ2-7; 7 bases agree with TRBD1. V gave up 6 bases and J gave up 5 bases; unmatched junction bases: 7. The germline CDR1 and CDR2 sequences are MNHEY and SMNVEV (reference sequence). The CDR3 loop spans 13 amino acids. In nucleotides, the CDR3 is TGTGCCAGCAGGCCCGGGACAGCCAACGAGCAGTACTTC. Its translation: CASRPGTANEQYF.

The chain has TRBV11-2 and TRBJ2-1, with 9 bases fitting TRBD1. Germline V gene data show CDR1 as SGHAT and CDR2 as FQNNGV. J lost 10 bases, V lost 5 bases, and 18 bases had no gene match. The CDR3 totals 17 residues. For the CDR3, the DNA is TGTGCCAGCAGCCGCAACCTGGGGGGACAGGGTCTAAAGGAGCAGTTCTTC. As protein: CASSRNLGGQGLKEQFF.

This rearrangement joins TRBV20-1 to TRBJ2-7; 7 bases match TRBD2. The trim removed 5 bases at V and 4 bases at J, leaving 2 bases unmatched. Germline CDR1 DFQATT, CDR2 SNEGSKA (reference sequence). The CDR3 is 11 amino acids. CDR3 in amino acids: CSAGEGYEQYF. In DNA form, the CDR3 reads TGCAGTGCTGGGGAGGGGTACGAGCAGTACTTC.

This clone occurred once. The chain employs TRBV10-3 and TRBJ1-2, with 9 bases lining up with TRBD1. The CDR3 loop spans 11 amino acids. V gave up 10 bases and J gave up 8 bases; unmatched junction bases: 5. The germline V gene has CDR1 ENHRY and CDR2 SYGVKD. CDR3 residues: CATQGTGGYTF. Here the CDR3 DNA reads TGTGCCACACAGGGGACAGGGGGCTACACCTTC.

J is TRBJ2-1 and V is TRBV19, with 10 bases aligning to TRBD2. CDR3 size: 14 residues. The germline gives CDR1 LNHDA, CDR2 SQIVND (reference sequence). With 5 bases clipped from V and 8 bases from J, the junction kept 6 bases outside the gene matches. DNA of the CDR3: TGTGCCAGTAGTTATATAGCGGGAGGTCATGAGCAGTTCTTC. Translating gives CASSYIAGGHEQFF. The variable domain in full, completed from reference TRBV19 and TRBJ2-1, reads DGGITQSPKYLFRKEGQNVTLSCEQNLNHDAMYWYRQDPGQGLRLIYYSQIVNDFQKGDIAEGYSVSREKKESFPLTVTSAQKNPTAFYLCASSYIAGGHEQFFGPGTRLTVL.

The chain uses TRBV27 and TRBJ1-3; D is perhaps TRBD1 (6 bases). Germline CDR1 and CDR2: MNHEY and SMNVEV (reference sequence). The CDR3 covers 19 residues. V lost 6 bases and J 0 bases, leaving 24 bases between the germline ends. The CDR3 protein is CASSPKLFWTASSGNTIYF. CDR3 bases: TGTGCCAGCAGCCCGAAACTCTTCTGGACAGCGAGCTCTGGAAACACCATATATTTT.

The rearrangement uses TRBV28 and TRBJ2-3; 9 positions match TRBD2. Germline-derived CDR1 and CDR2 are MDHEN and SYDVKM. V shed 6 bases and J 6 bases; nucleotides not matched to a gene: 19. The CDR3 loop spans 18 amino acids. The CDR3 DNA is TGTGCCAGCAGCTCGTACCGGACTAGCGTCCTTCCGGGCGATACGCAGTATTTT. Encoded protein: CASSSYRTSVLPGDTQYF.

The J gene is TRBJ2-3, the V gene TRBV28, with 7 bases fitting TRBD1. Germline trimming cut 5 bases from V and 4 bases from J; bases unmatched to any gene: 3. The CDR3 contains 13 residues. Germline V gives CDR1 MDHEN, CDR2 SYDVKM. This CDR3 is CASSITGADTQYF. DNA of the CDR3: TGTGCCAGCAGTATCACAGGGGCAGATACGCAGTATTTT. Full variable domain (remainder filled in from reference TRBV28 and TRBJ2-3): DVKVTQSSRYLVKRTGEKVFLECVQDMDHENMFWYRQDPGLGLRLIYFSYDVKMKEKGDIPEGYSVSREKKERFSLILESASTNQTSMYLCASSITGADTQYFGPGTRLTVL.

The chain carries TRBV6-2 or TRBV6-3 and TRBJ2-7, with 12 bases lining up with TRBD2. After removal of 6 bases from V and 4 bases from J, the junction contained 7 bases not matched to a gene. Germline V gene data show CDR1 as MNHEY and CDR2 as SVGEGT. There are 15 residues in the CDR3. The CDR3 DNA sequence: TGTGCCAGCAGCAGACTAGCGGGAGTCGGGTACGAGCAGTACTTC. Its translation is CASSRLAGVGYEQYF.

V gene TRBV28 combines with J gene TRBJ2-2; tentatively, D is TRBD2 (5 bases). The CDR3 totals 16 residues. Looked up from germline, CDR1 is MDHEN and CDR2 is SYDVKM. V lost 5 bases and J lost 5, with 18 bases in between. This CDR3 reads CASSIIGVTGTGELFF. The CDR3 DNA is TGTGCCAGCAGTATCATAGGAGTAACGGGAACCGGGGAGCTGTTTTTT.

The chain uses TRBV19 and TRBJ2-5, with 10 bases fitting TRBD2. The CDR3 totals 14 residues. In germline, CDR1 is LNHDA, CDR2 SQIVND (reference sequence). V was pared by 5 bases and J by 5 bases, with 5 bases of the junction left unmatched. CDR3 sequence (DNA): TGTGCCAGTAGTCTTCTAGCGGGAGAGGAGACCCAGTACTTC. This encodes CASSLLAGEETQYF. The full variable domain, its missing parts supplied by reference TRBV19 and TRBJ2-5, is DGGITQSPKYLFRKEGQNVTLSCEQNLNHDAMYWYRQDPGQGLRLIYYSQIVNDFQKGDIAEGYSVSREKKESFPLTVTSAQKNPTAFYLCASSLLAGEETQYFGPGTRLLVL.

V and J are TRBV29-1 and TRBJ1-1; 8 bases are shared with TRBD1. After removal of 7 bases from V and 4 bases from J, the junction contained 5 bases not matched to a gene. CDR3 length: 12 amino acids. Germline V gives CDR1 SQVTM, CDR2 ANQGSEA. Here the CDR3 reads CSARTGRTEAFF. In DNA, the CDR3 is TGCAGCGCACGGACAGGGCGCACTGAAGCTTTCTTT. The whole variable domain, filled in from reference TRBV29-1 and TRBJ1-1, reads SAVISQKPSRDICQRGTSLTIQCQVDSQVTMMFWYRQQPGQSLTLIATANQGSEATYESGFVIDKFPISRPNLTFSTLTVSNMSPEDSSIYLCSARTGRTEAFFGQGTRLTVV.

The V gene is TRBV11-2, the J gene TRBJ1-6, with 8 bases identical to TRBD1. The CDR3 length is 14 residues. Trimming cost V 3 bases and J 10 bases; bases outside gene matches: 5. CDR1 is SGHAT, CDR2 FQNNGV, per germline. The CDR3 sequence is CASSFGTGRSPLHF. CDR3 DNA: TGTGCCAGCAGCTTTGGGACAGGTAGGTCACCCCTCCACTTT.

This clone was detected a few times. The rearrangement uses TRBV27 and TRBJ1-3; 11 nucleotides align to TRBD1. This CDR3 spans 19 amino acids. V shed 8 bases, J shed 0 bases, and the junction held 15 bases outside the gene matches. Germline V CDR1 and CDR2: MNHEY, SMNVEV (reference sequence). CDR3 amino acids: CASPYPGTGGRNSGNTIYF. The CDR3 nucleotides read TGTGCCAGCCCTTATCCCGGGACAGGGGGACGGAACTCTGGAAACACCATATATTTT.

This clone occurred once. The genes are TRBV10-2 and TRBJ2-7, with 7 positions matching TRBD2. This CDR3 contains 12 residues. J gave up 1 base and V 6 bases, and 0 bases lay outside the gene matches. Germline V lookup: CDR1 WSHSY, CDR2 SAAADI. The DNA for the CDR3 is TGCGCCAGCAGGGGAGGGTCCTACGAGCAGTACTTC. The encoded protein is CASRGGSYEQYF.

The CDR3 loop reads CASSHPGRGDIQYF. DNA of the CDR3: TGTGCCAGCAGCCACCCTGGCAGGGGGGACATTCAGTACTTC. The genes are TRBV7-9 and TRBJ2-4; D perhaps matches TRBD1 (7 bases). Germline assignment: CDR1 SEHNR and CDR2 FQNEAQ (reference sequence). The length of the CDR3 is 14 residues. Trimming took off 5 bases at V and 8 bases at J, with 16 bases between the two ends.

The chain is built from TRBV30 and TRBJ1-2, with D possibly TRBD1 on 5 matching bases. This CDR3 has 11 residues. In germline, CDR1 is GTSNPN, CDR2 SVGIG (reference sequence). V was shortened by 2 bases and J by 6 bases, with 7 bases between the two germline ends. CDR3 DNA: TGTGCCTGGAGTTACAGGCATGGCTACACCTTC. This encodes CAWSYRHGYTF. Supplemented by reference TRBV30 and TRBJ1-2, the full variable domain reads SQTIHQWPATLVQPVGSPLSLECTVEGTSNPNLYWYRQAAGRGLQLLFYSVGIGQISSEVPQNLSASRPQDRQFILSSKKLLLSDSGFYLCAWSYRHGYTFGSGTRLTVV.

This clone is a singleton in its sample. The chain is built from TRBV27 and TRBJ2-7, with TRBD1 identical over 8 bases. V lost 5 bases to trimming and J lost 2 bases; unmatched junction nucleotides: 5. The CDR3 spans 14 residues. The germline CDR1 and CDR2 sequences are MNHEY and SMNVEV (reference sequence). CDR3 bases: TGTGCCAGCAGTCCCGGACAGGGCCCCTACGAGCAGTACTTC. It codes for CASSPGQGPYEQYF.

This clone was observed a few times. The chain combines TRBV7-8 with TRBJ2-3, with D hard to call. Germline V gives CDR1 SGHVS, CDR2 FQNEAQ. The CDR3 loop spans 14 amino acids. V dropped 7 bases and J dropped 0 bases, with 11 bases sitting between them. The CDR3 DNA reads as TGTGCCAGCACCGACTCATCTAGCACAGATACGCAGTATTTT. It specifies CASTDSSSTDTQYF.

The rearrangement links TRBV14 to TRBJ2-3, with D maybe TRBD1 (6 bases). Germline values: CDR1 SGHDN, CDR2 FVKESK. Trimming took off 4 bases at V and 7 bases at J, with 27 bases between the two ends. The CDR3 totals 18 residues. CDR3 in amino acids: CASSPILGTLDRINTQYF. The CDR3 DNA follows: TGTGCCAGCAGCCCGATTTTAGGGACACTCGACCGAATAAATACGCAGTATTTT.